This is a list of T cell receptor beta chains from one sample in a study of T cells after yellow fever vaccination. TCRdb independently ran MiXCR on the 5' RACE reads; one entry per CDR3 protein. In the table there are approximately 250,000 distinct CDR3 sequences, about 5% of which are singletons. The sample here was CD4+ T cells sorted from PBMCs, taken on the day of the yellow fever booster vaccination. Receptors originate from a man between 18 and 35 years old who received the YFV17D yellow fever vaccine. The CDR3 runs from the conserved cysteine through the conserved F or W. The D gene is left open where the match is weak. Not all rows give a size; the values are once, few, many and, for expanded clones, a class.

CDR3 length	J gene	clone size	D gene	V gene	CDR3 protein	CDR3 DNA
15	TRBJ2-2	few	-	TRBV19	CATARGAGDTGELFF	TGTGCCACCGCCCGGGGGGCAGGGGACACCGGGGAGCTGTTTTTT
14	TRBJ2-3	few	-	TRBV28	CASSKGRITDTQYF	TGTGCCAGCAGTAAGGGACGGATCACAGATACGCAGTATTTT
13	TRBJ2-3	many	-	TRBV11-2	CASSPPYWDTQYF	TGTGCCAGCAGCCCTCCTTACTGGGATACGCAGTATTTT
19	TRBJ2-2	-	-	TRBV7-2	CASSLWSLQSAGNTGELFF	TGTGCCAGCAGCTTATGGTCCCTGCAGTCGGCGGGGAACACCGGGGAGCTGTTTTTT
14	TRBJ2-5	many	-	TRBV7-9	CASSPTGAGKTQYF	TGTGCCAGCAGCCCCACGGGGGCGGGGAAGACCCAGTACTTC
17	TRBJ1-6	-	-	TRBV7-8	CASSPNYALSYNSPLHF	TGTGCCAGCAGCCCGAATTACGCACTCTCCTATAATTCACCCCTCCACTTT
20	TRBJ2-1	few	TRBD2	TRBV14	CASSPRLGLAAFSSYNEQFF	TGTGCCAGCAGCCCTCGTCTCGGACTAGCGGCCTTTAGCTCCTACAATGAGCAGTTCTTC
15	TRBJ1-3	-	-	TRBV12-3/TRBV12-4	CASSPQSSSGNTVYF	TGTGCCAGCAGTCCACAATCGAGCTCTGGAAACACCGTATATTTT
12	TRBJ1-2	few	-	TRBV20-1	CSASYRDYGYTF	TGCAGTGCTAGCTACAGGGACTATGGCTACACCTTC
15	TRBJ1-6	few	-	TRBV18	CASSPMEGFDSPLHF	TGTGCCAGCTCCCCCATGGAGGGCTTCGATTCACCCCTCCACTTT
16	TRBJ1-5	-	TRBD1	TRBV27	CASSKDDRDSNQPQHF	TGTGCCAGCAGTAAAGACGACAGGGATAGCAATCAGCCCCAGCATTTT
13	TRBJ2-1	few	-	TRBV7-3	CASSRGAANEQFF	TGTGCCAGCAGCCGAGGGGCGGCTAATGAGCAGTTCTTC
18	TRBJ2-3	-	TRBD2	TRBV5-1	CASSLRTSGGGSTDTQYF	TGCGCCAGCAGCTTGAGGACTAGCGGGGGGGGAAGCACAGATACGCAGTATTTT
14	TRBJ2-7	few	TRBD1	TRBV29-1	CSVEETGQPYEQYF	TGCAGCGTTGAAGAAACGGGACAGCCATACGAGCAGTACTTC
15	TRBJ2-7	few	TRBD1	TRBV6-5	CASSYQTGLGSEQYF	TGTGCCAGCAGTTACCAGACAGGGCTAGGGAGCGAGCAGTACTTC
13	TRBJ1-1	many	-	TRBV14	CASSHTRNTEAFF	TGTGCCAGCAGCCATACCCGGAACACTGAAGCTTTCTTT
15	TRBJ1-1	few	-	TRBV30	CAWSLRGGQNTEAFF	TGTGCCTGGAGTCTGCGTGGGGGACAGAACACTGAAGCTTTCTTT
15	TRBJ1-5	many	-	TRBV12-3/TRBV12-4	CASSFRSGVNQPQHF	TGTGCCAGCAGTTTTAGGTCAGGGGTCAATCAGCCCCAGCATTTT
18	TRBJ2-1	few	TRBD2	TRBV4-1	CASSQWATSGGASDEQFF	TGCGCCAGCAGCCAGTGGGCGACTAGCGGGGGGGCAAGCGATGAGCAGTTCTTC
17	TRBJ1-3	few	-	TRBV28	CASSWGSSFSSGNTIYF	TGTGCCAGCAGTTGGGGCAGCAGCTTTAGCTCTGGAAACACCATATATTTT
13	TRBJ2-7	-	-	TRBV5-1	CASKLGAAGEQYF	TGCGCCAGTAAATTAGGGGCAGCGGGCGAGCAGTACTTC
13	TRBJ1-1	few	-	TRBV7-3	CASSYTVGTEAFF	TGTGCCAGCAGCTATACTGTGGGGACTGAAGCTTTCTTT
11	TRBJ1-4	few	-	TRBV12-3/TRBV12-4	CASRADRKLFF	TGTGCCAGCAGGGCCGATAGGAAACTGTTTTTT
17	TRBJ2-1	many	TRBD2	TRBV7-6	CASSRSPTSGRNNEQFF	TGTGCCAGCAGCCGATCTCCGACTAGCGGGCGGAACAATGAGCAGTTCTTC
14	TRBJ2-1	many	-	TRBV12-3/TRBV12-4	CATWAGSSYNEQFF	TGTGCCACCTGGGCGGGGAGCTCCTACAATGAGCAGTTCTTC
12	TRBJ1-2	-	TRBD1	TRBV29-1	CSVGGQEVGYTF	TGCAGCGTTGGGGGACAGGAAGTCGGCTACACCTTC
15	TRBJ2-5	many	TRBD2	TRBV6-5	CASSYLGSGVETQYF	TGTGCCAGCAGTTACCTCGGTAGCGGGGTGGAGACCCAGTACTTC
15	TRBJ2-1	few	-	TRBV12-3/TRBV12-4	CASSSSGQYYNEQFF	TGTGCCAGCAGTTCGTCAGGACAGTACTACAATGAGCAGTTCTTC
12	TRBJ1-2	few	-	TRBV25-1	CASSEVNYGYTF	TGTGCCAGCAGTGAAGTTAACTATGGCTACACCTTC
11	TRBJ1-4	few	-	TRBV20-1	CSAKRGEKLFF	TGCAGTGCCAAGAGGGGCGAAAAACTGTTTTTT
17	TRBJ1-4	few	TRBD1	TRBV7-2	CASSASGTGGAGEKLFF	TGTGCCAGCAGCGCCTCCGGGACAGGGGGCGCAGGTGAAAAACTGTTTTTT
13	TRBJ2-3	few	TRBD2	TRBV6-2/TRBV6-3	CASRLAVTDTQYF	TGTGCCAGTAGACTAGCGGTTACAGATACGCAGTATTTT
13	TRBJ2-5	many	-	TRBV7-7	CASSRWSQETQYF	TGTGCCAGCAGCCGGTGGTCCCAAGAGACCCAGTACTTC
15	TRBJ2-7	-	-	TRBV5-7	CASSLPYQGTGEQYF	TGTGCCAGCAGCCTACCATACCAGGGGACGGGGGAGCAGTACTTC
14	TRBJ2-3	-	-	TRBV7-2	CASSSDWGADTQYF	TGTGCCAGCAGCTCCGATTGGGGTGCAGATACGCAGTATTTT
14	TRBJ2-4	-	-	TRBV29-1	CSVQLRLAKNIQYF	TGCAGCGTTCAACTGAGGCTAGCCAAAAACATTCAGTACTTC
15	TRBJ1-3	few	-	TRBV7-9	CASSLGRATGNTIYF	TGTGCCAGCAGCTTAGGGAGGGCTACTGGAAACACCATATATTTT
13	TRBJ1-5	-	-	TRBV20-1	CSANPGWNQPQHF	TGCAGTGCTAACCCAGGGTGGAATCAGCCCCAGCATTTT
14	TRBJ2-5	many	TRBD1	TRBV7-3	CASSRTGGQETQYF	TGTGCCAGCAGCCGGACAGGGGGTCAAGAGACCCAGTACTTC
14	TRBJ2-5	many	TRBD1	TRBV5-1	CASSSGTAQETQYF	TGCGCCAGCAGCTCCGGGACAGCTCAAGAGACCCAGTACTTC
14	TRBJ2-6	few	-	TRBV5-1	CASSFKSGANVLTF	TGCGCCAGCAGCTTCAAGTCGGGGGCCAACGTCCTGACTTTC
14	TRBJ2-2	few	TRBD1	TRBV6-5	CASRGTAEPGELFF	TGTGCCAGCAGAGGGACAGCGGAACCGGGGGAGCTGTTTTTT
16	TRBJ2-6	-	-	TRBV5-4	CASSPNGVTGANVLTF	TGTGCCAGCAGCCCGAACGGTGTGACTGGGGCCAACGTCCTGACTTTC
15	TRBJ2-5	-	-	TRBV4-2	CASAQGTADQETQYF	TGTGCCAGCGCCCAAGGAACAGCCGACCAAGAGACCCAGTACTTC
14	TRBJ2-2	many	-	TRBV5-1	CASSLNGNTGELFF	TGCGCCAGCAGCTTGAACGGGAACACCGGGGAGCTGTTTTTT
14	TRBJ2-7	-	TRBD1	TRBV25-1	CASSGAGQGYEQYF	TGTGCCAGCAGTGGCGCGGGACAGGGCTACGAGCAGTACTTC
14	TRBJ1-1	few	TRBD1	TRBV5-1	CASSWGAGGTEAFF	TGCGCCAGCAGCTGGGGGGCAGGGGGCACTGAAGCTTTCTTT
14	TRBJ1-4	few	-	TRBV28	CASSFQGTNEKLFF	TGTGCCAGCAGTTTTCAGGGAACTAATGAAAAACTGTTTTTT
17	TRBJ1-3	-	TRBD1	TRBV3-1	CASSRRTGSSSGNTIYF	TGTGCCAGCAGTCGTCGGACAGGTTCAAGCTCTGGAAACACCATATATTTT
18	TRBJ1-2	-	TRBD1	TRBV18	CASSPTARTGGPSVGYTF	TGTGCCAGCTCGCCGACGGCCAGGACAGGGGGCCCGTCGGTTGGCTACACCTTC
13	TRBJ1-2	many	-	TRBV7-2	CASSPQQGQGYTF	TGTGCCAGCAGCCCGCAACAGGGTCAGGGCTACACCTTC
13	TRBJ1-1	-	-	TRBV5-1	CASRTRRDTEAFF	TGCGCCAGCAGGACCCGGCGGGACACTGAAGCTTTCTTT
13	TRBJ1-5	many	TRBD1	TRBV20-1	CSARQGGNQPQHF	TGCAGTGCTCGACAGGGGGGCAATCAGCCCCAGCATTTT
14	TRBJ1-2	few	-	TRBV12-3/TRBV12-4	CASRQQGGGYGYTF	TGTGCCAGCAGACAACAGGGAGGAGGGTATGGCTACACCTTC
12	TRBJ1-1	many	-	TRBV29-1	CSGFMRGTEAFF	TGCAGCGGTTTCATGCGGGGGACTGAAGCTTTCTTT
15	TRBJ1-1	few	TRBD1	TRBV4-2	CASSLGTAGVTEAFF	TGTGCCAGCAGCCTTGGGACAGCCGGAGTCACTGAAGCTTTCTTT
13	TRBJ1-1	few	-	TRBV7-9	CASSPNTDTEAFF	TGTGCCAGCAGCCCGAACACGGACACTGAAGCTTTCTTT